This T cell receptor beta chain was captured in a study of blood T cell repertoires in COVID-19. Looking at the study overall: The study drew acute and convalescent COVID-19 samples from the United States, Italy and Spain. The analysed material was cDNA or gDNA that came from T cells, B-cell-depleted T cells, or PBMCs.

The assay was immunoSEQ multiplex PCR, and TCRdb's table has in-frame clones only and misses some. The data show approximately 46,000 clones, about 86% seen once. Germline lookup yields CDR1 MDHEN and CDR2 SYDVKM. There are 11 residues in the CDR3. Trimming took off 10 bases at V and 3 bases at J, with 10 bases between the two ends. This sequence was found in a woman over 75 with COVID-19, enrolled during active disease. Sequencing was carried out using peripheral blood. The V call is TRBV28, the J call TRBJ2-7; D call uncertain. Here the CDR3 DNA reads TGTGCCACCGTAACTCTCTACGAGCAGTACTTC. This codes for CATVTLYEQYF.